Below, 30 T cell receptor beta chains from the same sample are listed, as sequenced in a study of blood T cell repertoires in COVID-19. The method was immunoSEQ multiplex PCR; TCRdb's version includes in-frame clones alone and lacks a portion of them. The table shows roughly 260,000 clones, with 86% occurring only once. Sequencing was carried out using peripheral blood. These receptor sequences come from a man between 35 and 55 years old who had recovered from COVID-19.

This chain joins TRBV9 and TRBJ2-1; 8 nucleotides match TRBD2. Germline CDR1 SGDLS, CDR2 YYNGEE. Losses at the gene ends were 0 bases for V and 4 bases for J; bases not matched to a gene: 12. This CDR3 comprises 18 residues. The CDR3: CASSVGSGGVPGYNEQFF. CDR3 bases: TGTGCCAGCAGCGTAGGGTCCGGGGGGGTCCCCGGTTACAATGAGCAGTTCTTC.

The chain joins TRBV5-4 to TRBJ2-1, with 9 nucleotides matching TRBD2. CDR3 length: 14 amino acids. Germline V gives CDR1 SGHNT, CDR2 YYREEE (reference sequence). V was pared by 3 bases and J by 4 bases, with 2 bases of the junction left unmatched. For the CDR3, the DNA is TGTGCCAGCAGCTCGCTAGCGGGGTACAATGAGCAGTTCTTC. Amino acid sequence: CASSSLAGYNEQFF.

The genes are TRBV27 and TRBJ2-1; 13 nucleotides line up with TRBD2. CDR1 MNHEY and CDR2 SMNVEV come from the germline V gene (reference sequence). V lost 10 bases, J lost 7 bases, and 7 bases stayed unmatched. The CDR3 sequence is 14 residues long. Here the CDR3 reads CATSGLAGANEQFF. The CDR3 nucleotides are TGTGCCACCTCTGGACTAGCGGGAGCAAATGAGCAGTTCTTC.

The sample holds one count of this clone. The rearrangement uses TRBV13 and TRBJ1-3; D gene uncertain. The length of the CDR3 is 13 residues. Deletions cut 0 bases from V and 8 bases from J, with 8 bases between. The germline V gene has CDR1 PRHDT and CDR2 FYEKMQ (reference sequence). The CDR3 is CASSLGIRDTIYF. The CDR3, as DNA: TGTGCCAGCAGCTTAGGCATACGGGACACCATATATTTT. Full variable domain (remainder filled in from reference TRBV13 and TRBJ1-3): AAGVIQSPRHLIKEKRETATLKCYPIPRHDTVYWYQQGPGQDPQFLISFYEKMQSDKGSIPDRFSAQQFSDYHSELNMSSLELGDSALYFCASSLGIRDTIYFGEGSWLTVV.

V and J are TRBV12-5 and TRBJ2-1, with 10 nucleotides matching TRBD2. CDR1 and CDR2 from the germline V gene are LGHNT and FRNRAP. This CDR3 region has 16 residues. V trimming: 2 bases; J trimming: 0 bases; junction bases outside the gene matches: 1. Written as DNA, the CDR3 is TGTGCTAGTGGTTTGCTAGCGGGGGCCTCCTACAATGAGCAGTTCTTC. Translation: CASGLLAGASYNEQFF.

J is TRBJ1-1 and V is TRBV11-2; possibly TRBD1 for D (5 bases). Germline V gene sequence: CDR1 SGHAT, CDR2 FQNNGV. V was clipped by 5 bases and J by 4 bases, with 17 bases between them. This CDR3 region has 15 residues. The CDR3 loop is CASSPGTGSSTEAFF. CDR3 nucleotide sequence: TGTGCCAGCAGCCCGGGGACCGGGAGTAGCACTGAAGCTTTCTTT.

Here the CDR3 reads CASSFSGLYGYTF. The CDR3 DNA reads TGTGCCAGCAGCTTTTCAGGGCTATATGGCTACACCTTC. The chain joins TRBV7-8 to TRBJ1-2; the D gene is possibly TRBD1 (5 bases). The CDR3 contains 13 residues. Trimming removed 3 bases at V and 5 bases at J, with 10 bases between. CDR1 and CDR2 (germline): SGHVS, FQNEAQ.

The chain links TRBV5-4 to TRBJ2-7, with 9 bases identical to TRBD1. The germline CDR1 and CDR2 sequences are SGHNT and YYREEE (reference sequence). V trimming: 2 bases; J trimming: 3 bases; junction bases outside the gene matches: 3. The length of the CDR3 is 14 residues. CDR3: CASSFRDRDYEQYF. The CDR3 DNA sequence: TGTGCCAGCAGCTTCCGGGACAGGGACTACGAGCAGTACTTC.

The V and J genes are TRBV12-5 and TRBJ2-3; TRBD2 matches 9 bases. The germline CDR1 and CDR2 sequences are LGHNT and FRNRAP. The CDR3 is 15 residues long. V shed 5 bases, J shed 2 bases, and the junction held 5 bases outside the gene matches. CDR3: CASGTGTSSTDTQYF. Here the CDR3 DNA reads TGTGCTAGTGGTACCGGGACTAGCTCCACAGATACGCAGTATTTT.

The chain couples TRBV7-2 to TRBJ2-1, with TRBD2 as a possible D gene (5 bases). Germline values: CDR1 SGHTA, CDR2 FQGNSA. With 4 bases removed from V and 12 bases from J, the gap between germline ends came to 10 bases. The CDR3 loop spans 11 amino acids. CDR3 DNA sequence: TGTGCCAGCAGCTCCGGGGTCCGGCAGTTCTTC. The encoded protein is CASSSGVRQFF.

The chain couples TRBV4-1 to TRBJ1-2; possibly TRBD1 for D (5 bases). The CDR3 covers 12 residues. Trimming took off 7 bases at V and 4 bases at J, with 10 bases between the two ends. The V gene's germline CDR1 is MGHRA and CDR2 YSYEKL. CDR3 nucleotides: TGCGCCAGCATGGACAACCTCTATGGCTACACCTTC. It translates to CASMDNLYGYTF.

V and J are TRBV12-2 and TRBJ1-5; the table's D call, TRBD1, has no DNA check behind it. TRBV12-2 is listed as a pseudogene. The CDR3 contains 16 residues. The CDR3 nucleotides read TGTGCAAGTCGCTTACTCCCCGACAGGGGTAATCAGCCCCAGCATTTT. Translating gives CASRLLPDRGNQPQHF.

The chain carries TRBV27 and TRBJ1-2; weak D call: TRBD1 (5 bases). Trimming shortened V by 8 bases and J by 8 bases, and 18 bases separated the two germline ends. The CDR3 spans 13 residues. CDR1 and CDR2 (germline): MNHEY, SMNVEV (reference sequence). The CDR3 nucleotides are TGTGCCAGCGGTCACCCAGGGCAAGGAGGCTACACCTTC. Translated, it gives CASGHPGQGGYTF.

The gene calls are TRBV4-1 and TRBJ2-7; TRBD2 matches at 9 bases. CDR1 and CDR2 from the germline V gene are MGHRA and YSYEKL. This CDR3 region has 15 residues. The J segment lost 0 bases and the V segment lost 4 bases, leaving 4 bases of the junction unmatched. Here the CDR3 DNA reads TGCGCCAGCAGCCCGGGACTAGCCGTCTCCTACGAGCAGTACTTC. It is translated as CASSPGLAVSYEQYF.

In DNA, the CDR3 is TGTGCCAGTGCCCGGGGGAGCGGGAACTCTGGGGCCAACGTCCTGACTTTC. It is translated as CASARGSGNSGANVLTF. This chain joins TRBV14 and TRBJ2-6; 7 nucleotides agree with TRBD2. Germline-derived CDR1 and CDR2 are SGHDN and FVKESK. J was trimmed by 0 bases and V by 9 bases; bases with no gene match: 11. This CDR3 comprises 17 residues.

This clone has just one count. Other DNA sequences in this specimen translate into the identical CDR3. The rearrangement joins TRBV19 to TRBJ2-7, with D unclear. CDR1 LNHDA and CDR2 SQIVND come from the germline V gene (reference sequence). Trimming shortened V by 3 bases and J by 3 bases, and 9 bases separated the two germline ends. This CDR3 spans 13 amino acids. CDR3 region: CASSMRQSYEQYF. The CDR3 coding sequence is TGTGCCAGTAGTATGCGGCAGAGCTACGAGCAGTACTTC.

The gene calls are TRBV6-5 and TRBJ2-7; D possibly corresponds to TRBD2 (6 bases). The CDR3 runs 13 residues. Germline V gene data show CDR1 as MNHEY and CDR2 as SVGAGI. The V gene lost 6 bases and the J gene lost 7 bases, with 16 bases spanning the gap. The CDR3 bases are TGTGCCAGCAGGTCCTGGGGAGGTGGGGAGCAGTACTTC. Translated: CASRSWGGGEQYF.

The chain has TRBV2 and TRBJ2-1, with 7 bases aligning to TRBD2. This CDR3 spans 11 amino acids. Germline assignment: CDR1 SNHLY and CDR2 FYNNEI. V gave up 7 bases and J gave up 10 bases; unmatched junction bases: 4. The CDR3 DNA is TGTGCCAGCAAGAGGGAGGGAGAGCAGTTCTTC. This translates into CASKREGEQFF.

This clone was recorded only once. J is TRBJ1-3 and V is TRBV6-2 or TRBV6-3; D is undetermined. Trimming cost V 2 bases and J 0 bases, with 11 bases left between them. CDR3 size: 16 residues. Germline CDR1 is MNHEY and CDR2 is SVGEGT. The CDR3 is CASSYDFSSSGNTIYF. The CDR3 DNA reads TGTGCCAGCAGTTACGACTTTTCAAGCTCTGGAAACACCATATATTTT.

This chain uses TRBV19 with TRBJ2-2; weak D call: TRBD1 (5 bases). The CDR3 is 15 residues long. The V and J ends lost 7 bases and 6 bases respectively, with 18 bases between them. Germline V lookup: CDR1 LNHDA, CDR2 SQIVND (reference sequence). Here the CDR3 DNA reads TGTGCCAGTACCCGCCGGACACGGCGCCCCGGGGAGCTGTTTTTT. This gives the protein CASTRRTRRPGELFF.

This chain uses TRBV19 with TRBJ2-1; TRBD2 matches 8 bases. The germline V gene has CDR1 LNHDA and CDR2 SQIVND (reference sequence). CDR3 length: 16 residues. The ends lost 2 bases at V and 8 bases at J; junction bases unmatched: 11. The CDR3 DNA is TGTGCCAGTAGTATACCCCCAGCGGGAGATATCTATGAGCAGTTCTTC. The encoded protein is CASSIPPAGDIYEQFF.

The rearrangement uses TRBV7-2 and TRBJ2-3, with 10 bases fitting TRBD1. V lost 6 bases and J lost 6; bases outside the gene matches: 9. Germline V gene data show CDR1 as SGHTA and CDR2 as FQGNSA. The CDR3 contains 15 residues. The CDR3 sequence is CASRRGQGLVDTQYF. The CDR3 DNA is TGTGCCAGCAGAAGGGGACAGGGGCTGGTTGATACGCAGTATTTT.

The chain combines TRBV19 with TRBJ2-3, with D possibly TRBD2 on 5 matching bases. Trimming pared 7 bases from V and 4 bases from J, leaving 12 bases between. CDR1 is LNHDA, CDR2 SQIVND, per germline (reference sequence). There are 13 residues in the CDR3. The CDR3 protein is CASTLGNSDTQYF. CDR3 sequence (DNA): TGTGCCAGTACCCTCGGGAATTCAGATACGCAGTATTTT.

The rearrangement joins TRBV19 to TRBJ2-6; D uncertain. Between the trimmed V and J ends, which lost 6 bases and 0 bases, there was a span of 9 bases. There are 15 residues in the CDR3. From germline, CDR1 is LNHDA and CDR2 SQIVND (reference sequence). CDR3 in DNA: TGTGCCAGTAGCGTACTCGACTCTGGGGCCAACGTCCTGACTTTC. Translation: CASSVLDSGANVLTF.

Of note for this clone: The same CDR3 is also encoded by other DNA sequences in this sample. The V gene is TRBV6-1, the J gene TRBJ2-1; D is perhaps TRBD1 (6 bases). V lost 2 bases and J lost 5, with 7 bases in between. CDR1 and CDR2 from the germline V gene are MNHNS and SASEGT. The CDR3 loop spans 13 amino acids. CDR3 protein: CASSERGNNEQFF. The CDR3 nucleotides are TGTGCCAGCAGTGAAAGGGGGAACAATGAGCAGTTCTTC.

The V and J genes are TRBV7-6 and TRBJ1-4; D ambiguous. This CDR3 spans 12 amino acids. Germline V lookup: CDR1 SGHVS, CDR2 FNYEAQ. V lost 5 bases and J lost 4, with 5 bases in between. The CDR3 spells CASSPYNEKLFF. CDR3 bases: TGTGCCAGCAGCCCCTATAATGAAAAACTGTTTTTT.

The V gene is TRBV5-1, the J gene TRBJ2-1; 8 bases line up with TRBD1. V lost 6 bases, J lost 2 bases, and 7 bases stayed unmatched. The CDR3 length is 15 residues. Germline CDR1 and CDR2: SGHRS and YFSETQ. This CDR3 is CASTSDRGPYNEQFF. The CDR3 DNA sequence: TGCGCCAGCACCTCTGACAGGGGTCCCTACAATGAGCAGTTCTTC.

The gene calls are TRBV14 and TRBJ2-7; 7 nucleotides agree with TRBD2. The CDR3 totals 18 residues. V shed 2 bases, J shed 4 bases, and the junction held 17 bases outside the gene matches. Germline lookup yields CDR1 SGHDN and CDR2 FVKESK. The CDR3 reads CASSQIMAGRREEYEQYF. Here the CDR3 DNA reads TGTGCCAGCAGCCAAATAATGGCAGGGCGCCGGGAGGAGTACGAGCAGTACTTC.

This chain connects TRBV10-3 to TRBJ2-7; no reliable D call. Germline V gene lookup returns CDR1 ENHRY and CDR2 SYGVKD. V lost 3 bases, J lost 1 base, and 16 bases lay in between. The CDR3 sequence is 16 residues long. As DNA, the CDR3 is TGTGCCATCAGTGACCTATTGGCCGGCGGTTCCTACGAGCAGTACTTC. This sequence encodes CAISDLLAGGSYEQYF.

The chain recombines TRBV5-5 with TRBJ1-1; the D is unclear. Germline lookup yields CDR1 SGHKS and CDR2 YYEKEE (reference sequence). Trimming shortened V by 3 bases and J by 8 bases, and 20 bases separated the two germline ends. The CDR3 is 15 amino acids. The CDR3 here is CASSSGPGVGAEAFF. Written as DNA, the CDR3 is TGTGCCAGCAGCTCTGGACCCGGGGTCGGCGCCGAAGCTTTCTTT.